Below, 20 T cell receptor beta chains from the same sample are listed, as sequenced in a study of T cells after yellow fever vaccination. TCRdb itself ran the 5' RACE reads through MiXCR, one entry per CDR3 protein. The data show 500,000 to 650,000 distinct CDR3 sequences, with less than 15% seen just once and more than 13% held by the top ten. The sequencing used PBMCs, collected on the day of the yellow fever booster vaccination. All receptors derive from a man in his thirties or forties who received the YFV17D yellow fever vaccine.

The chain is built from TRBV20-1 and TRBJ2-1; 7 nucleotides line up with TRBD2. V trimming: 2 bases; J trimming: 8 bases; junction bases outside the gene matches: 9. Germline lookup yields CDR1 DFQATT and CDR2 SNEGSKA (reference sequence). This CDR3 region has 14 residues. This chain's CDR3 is CSARLAGERHEQFF. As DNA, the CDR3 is TGCAGTGCTAGATTAGCGGGCGAAAGGCATGAGCAGTTCTTC.

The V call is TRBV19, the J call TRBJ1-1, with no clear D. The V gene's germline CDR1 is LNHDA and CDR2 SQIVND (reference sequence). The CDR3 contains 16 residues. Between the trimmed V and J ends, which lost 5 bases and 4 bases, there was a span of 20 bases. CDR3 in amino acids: CASSESRANMGTEAFF. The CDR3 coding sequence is TGTGCCAGTAGTGAGAGTAGGGCAAATATGGGCACTGAAGCTTTCTTT.

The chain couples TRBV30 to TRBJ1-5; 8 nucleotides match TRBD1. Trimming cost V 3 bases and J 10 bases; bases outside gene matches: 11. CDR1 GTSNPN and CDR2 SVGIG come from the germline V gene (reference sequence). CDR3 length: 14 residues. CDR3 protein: CAWSLGQGLRPQHF. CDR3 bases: TGTGCCTGGAGCCTCGGACAGGGCCTCCGACCCCAGCATTTT.

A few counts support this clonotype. The DNA of the CDR3 is TGTGCCAGCAGTTCGACTAGCGGGAATTGGAAAGAGACCCAGTACTTC. Its translation: CASSSTSGNWKETQYF. This chain links TRBV27 with TRBJ2-5, with 11 bases aligning to TRBD2. Per germline, CDR1 MNHEY and CDR2 SMNVEV (reference sequence). This CDR3 comprises 16 residues. V lost 4 bases and J lost 3; bases outside the gene matches: 7.

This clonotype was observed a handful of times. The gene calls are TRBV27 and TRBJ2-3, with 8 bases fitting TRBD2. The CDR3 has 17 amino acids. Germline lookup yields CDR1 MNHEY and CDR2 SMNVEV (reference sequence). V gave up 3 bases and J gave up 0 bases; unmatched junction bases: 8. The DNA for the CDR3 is TGTGCCAGCAGTTTGCGGCGGGGGGCAACTAGCACAGATACGCAGTATTTT. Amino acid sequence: CASSLRRGATSTDTQYF.

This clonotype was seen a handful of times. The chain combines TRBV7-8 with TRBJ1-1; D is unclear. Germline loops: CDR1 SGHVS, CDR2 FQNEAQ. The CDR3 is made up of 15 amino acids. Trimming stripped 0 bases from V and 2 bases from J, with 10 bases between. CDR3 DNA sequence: TGTGCCAGCAGCTTAGCGCGGAGGGTCAACACTGAAGCTTTCTTT. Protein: CASSLARRVNTEAFF.

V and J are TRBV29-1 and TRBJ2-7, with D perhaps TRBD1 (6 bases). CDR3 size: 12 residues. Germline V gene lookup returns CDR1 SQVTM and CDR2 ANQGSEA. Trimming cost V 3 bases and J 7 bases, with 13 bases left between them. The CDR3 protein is CSVDLGAQEQYF. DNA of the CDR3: TGCAGCGTTGATTTGGGGGCGCAGGAGCAGTACTTC.

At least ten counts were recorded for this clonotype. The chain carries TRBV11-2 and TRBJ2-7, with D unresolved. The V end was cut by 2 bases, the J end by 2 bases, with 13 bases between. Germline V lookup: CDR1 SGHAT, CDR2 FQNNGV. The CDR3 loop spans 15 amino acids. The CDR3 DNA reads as TGTGCCAGCAGCTTATTTGGCGGTCTGGCCTACGAGCAGTACTTC. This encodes CASSLFGGLAYEQYF.

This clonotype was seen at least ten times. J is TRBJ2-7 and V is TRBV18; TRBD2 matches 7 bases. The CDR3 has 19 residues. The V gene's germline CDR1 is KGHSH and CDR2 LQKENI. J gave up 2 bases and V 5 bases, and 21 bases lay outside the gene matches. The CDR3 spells CASSETPRGGPNYPYEQYF. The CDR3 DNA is TGTGCCAGCTCAGAAACCCCACGGGGAGGGCCCAATTACCCCTACGAGCAGTACTTC.

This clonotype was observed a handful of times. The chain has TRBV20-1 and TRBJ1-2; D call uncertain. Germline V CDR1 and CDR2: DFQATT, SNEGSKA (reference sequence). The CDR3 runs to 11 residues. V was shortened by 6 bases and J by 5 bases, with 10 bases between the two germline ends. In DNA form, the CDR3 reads TGCAGTGCATCGGACGGTTATGGCTACACCTTC. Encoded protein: CSASDGYGYTF.

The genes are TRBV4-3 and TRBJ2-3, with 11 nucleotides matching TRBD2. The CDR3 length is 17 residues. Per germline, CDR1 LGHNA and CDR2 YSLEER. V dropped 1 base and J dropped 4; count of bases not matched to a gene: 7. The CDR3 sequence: CASSQGGSGRAPDTQYF. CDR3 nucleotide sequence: TGCGCCAGCAGCCAAGGGGGTAGCGGGAGGGCACCAGATACGCAGTATTTT.

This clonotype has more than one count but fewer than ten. This chain's CDR3 is CASLRGLAGATDTQYF. The CDR3 coding sequence is TGCGCCAGCCTCCGCGGCCTAGCGGGAGCCACAGATACGCAGTATTTT. The gene calls are TRBV5-1 and TRBJ2-3; TRBD2 matches 10 bases. This CDR3 comprises 16 residues. Germline loops: CDR1 SGHRS, CDR2 YFSETQ. V trimming: 7 bases; J trimming: 2 bases; junction bases outside the gene matches: 10.

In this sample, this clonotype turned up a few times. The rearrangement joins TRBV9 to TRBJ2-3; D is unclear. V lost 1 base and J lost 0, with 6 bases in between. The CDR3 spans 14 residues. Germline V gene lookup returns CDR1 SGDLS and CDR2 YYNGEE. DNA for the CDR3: TGTGCCAGCAGCGTAAGAACTAGCACAGATACGCAGTATTTT. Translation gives CASSVRTSTDTQYF.

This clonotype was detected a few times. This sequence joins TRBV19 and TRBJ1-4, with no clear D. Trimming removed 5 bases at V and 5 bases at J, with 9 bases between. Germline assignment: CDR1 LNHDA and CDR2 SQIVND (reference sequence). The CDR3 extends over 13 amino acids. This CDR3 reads CASSEVRNEKLFF. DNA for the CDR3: TGTGCCAGTAGTGAAGTAAGGAATGAAAAACTGTTTTTT.

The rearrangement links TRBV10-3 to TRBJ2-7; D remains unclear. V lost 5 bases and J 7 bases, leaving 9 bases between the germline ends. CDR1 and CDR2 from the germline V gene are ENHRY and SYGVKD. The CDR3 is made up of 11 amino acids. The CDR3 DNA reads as TGTGCCATCAGTACGGACCGAGAGCAGTACTTC. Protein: CAISTDREQYF.

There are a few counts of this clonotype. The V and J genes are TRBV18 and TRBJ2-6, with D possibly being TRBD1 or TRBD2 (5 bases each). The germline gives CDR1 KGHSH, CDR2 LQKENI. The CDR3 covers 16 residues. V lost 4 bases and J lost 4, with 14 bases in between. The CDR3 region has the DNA TGTGCCAGCTCACTATCGGGGCCCAGCGGGGCCAACGTCCTGACTTTC. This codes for CASSLSGPSGANVLTF. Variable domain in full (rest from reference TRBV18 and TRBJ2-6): NAGVMQNPRHLVRRRGQEARLRCSPMKGHSHVYWYRQLPEEGLKFMVYLQKENIIDESGMPKERFSAEFPKEGPSILRIQQVVRGDSAAYFCASSLSGPSGANVLTFGAGSRLTVL.

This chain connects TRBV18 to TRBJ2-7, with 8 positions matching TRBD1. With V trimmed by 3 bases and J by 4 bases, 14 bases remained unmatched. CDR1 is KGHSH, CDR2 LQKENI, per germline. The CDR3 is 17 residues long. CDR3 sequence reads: CASSPAPPGTGPYEQYF. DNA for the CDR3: TGTGCCAGCTCACCTGCCCCCCCCGGGACAGGACCATACGAGCAGTACTTC. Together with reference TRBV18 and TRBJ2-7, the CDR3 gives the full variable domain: NAGVMQNPRHLVRRRGQEARLRCSPMKGHSHVYWYRQLPEEGLKFMVYLQKENIIDESGMPKERFSAEFPKEGPSILRIQQVVRGDSAAYFCASSPAPPGTGPYEQYFGPGTRLTVT.

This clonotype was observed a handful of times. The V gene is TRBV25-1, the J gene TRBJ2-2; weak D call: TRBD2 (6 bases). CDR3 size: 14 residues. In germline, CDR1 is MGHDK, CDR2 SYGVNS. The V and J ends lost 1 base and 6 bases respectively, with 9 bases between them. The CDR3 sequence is CASSESREAGELFF. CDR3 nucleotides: TGTGCCAGCAGTGAATCTAGGGAGGCCGGGGAGCTGTTTTTT.

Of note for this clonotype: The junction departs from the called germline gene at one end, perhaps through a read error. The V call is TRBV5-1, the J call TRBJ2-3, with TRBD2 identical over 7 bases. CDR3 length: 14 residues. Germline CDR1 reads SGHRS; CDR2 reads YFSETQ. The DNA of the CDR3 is TGTGCCAGCTCACCCGGACTAGGGGTGGATACGCAGTATTTT. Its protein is CASSPGLGVDTQYF.

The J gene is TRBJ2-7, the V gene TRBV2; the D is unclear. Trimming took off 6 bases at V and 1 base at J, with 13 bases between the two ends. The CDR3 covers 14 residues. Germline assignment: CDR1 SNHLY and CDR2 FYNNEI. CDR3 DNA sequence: TGTGCCAGCAGGGACCTGTTGGGGTCCTACGAGCAGTACTTC. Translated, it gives CASRDLLGSYEQYF.